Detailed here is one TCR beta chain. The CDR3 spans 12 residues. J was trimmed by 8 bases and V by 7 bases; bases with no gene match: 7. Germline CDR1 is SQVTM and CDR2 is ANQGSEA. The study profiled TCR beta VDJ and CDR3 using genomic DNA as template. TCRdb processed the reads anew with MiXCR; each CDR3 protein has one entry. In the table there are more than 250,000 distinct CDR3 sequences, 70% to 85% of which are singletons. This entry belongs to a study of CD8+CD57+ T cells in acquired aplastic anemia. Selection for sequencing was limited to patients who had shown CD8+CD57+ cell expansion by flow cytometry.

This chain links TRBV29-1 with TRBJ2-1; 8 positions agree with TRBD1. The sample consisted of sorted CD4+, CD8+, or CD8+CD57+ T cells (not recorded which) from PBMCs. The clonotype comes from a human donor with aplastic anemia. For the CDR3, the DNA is TGCAGCGGACGCAGGGGGCGGGATGAGCAGTTCTTC. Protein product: CSGRRGRDEQFF.